This TCR beta chain was captured in a study of shared clonotypes between healthy human individuals. V shed 4 bases and J shed 6 bases, with 19 bases lying between them. The CDR3 covers 15 residues. Per germline, CDR1 KGHSH and CDR2 LQKENI. Clones were read by immunoSEQ multiplex PCR, and TCRdb kept only the in-frame ones, dropping some. The table shows about 700,000 clones, with about 74% occurring only once. The sample comprised memory CD4+ T cells sorted from blood. Subset described: CD45RA-negative fraction. This chain uses TRBV18 with TRBJ2-7; TRBD1 might be the D (6 bases). The sequence was obtained from a woman under 40 in good health. In DNA, the CDR3 is TGTGCCAGCTCACTAAGGACAGAGGCCTATGGCGAGCAGTACTTC. Protein product: CASSLRTEAYGEQYF.